These 27 T cell receptor beta chains were all obtained from the same sample, sequenced in a study of blood T cell repertoires in COVID-19. The data were produced by immunoSEQ multiplex PCR, yet TCRdb's version contains in-frame clones alone and is incomplete. The data contain roughly 150,000 clones, around four fifths of them singletons. The source material was peripheral blood. The receptors originated from a human donor in a cohort sampled during active COVID-19.

V gene TRBV6-6 combines with J gene TRBJ2-5, with D maybe TRBD2 (5 bases). This CDR3 spans 14 amino acids. Germline assignment: CDR1 MNHNY and CDR2 SVGAGI (reference sequence). V was shortened by 0 bases and J by 4 bases, with 9 bases between the two germline ends. For the CDR3, the DNA is TGTGCCAGCAGTTACTCAGAGGCGGGAGAGACCCAGTACTTC. Amino acids: CASSYSEAGETQYF.

This chain links TRBV6-2 or TRBV6-3 with TRBJ1-1; D not certain. Per the germline V gene, CDR1 is MNHEY and CDR2 is SVGEGT. This CDR3 contains 15 residues. Trimming stripped 4 bases from V and 1 base from J, with 13 bases between. CDR3 nucleotide sequence: TGTGCCAGCAGTTTTCCTTCAGCGGGGAACACTGAAGCTTTCTTT. Translated: CASSFPSAGNTEAFF.

This rearrangement joins TRBV19 to TRBJ2-7; TRBD1 matches 7 bases. Germline trimming cut 3 bases from V and 5 bases from J; bases unmatched to any gene: 4. Germline V lookup: CDR1 LNHDA, CDR2 SQIVND (reference sequence). This CDR3 is 13 amino acids long. The CDR3 nucleotides are TGTGCCAGTAGTATGGTGACAGGGAACGAGCAGTACTTC. Translating it yields CASSMVTGNEQYF.

The chain joins TRBV19 to TRBJ1-1; 7 nucleotides agree with TRBD1. Trimming cost V 6 bases and J 3 bases; bases outside gene matches: 7. The CDR3 contains 14 residues. The V gene's germline CDR1 is LNHDA and CDR2 SQIVND (reference sequence). The DNA of the CDR3 is TGTGCCAGTAGACAGGGGCGATGGGACACTGAAGCTTTCTTT. Amino acids: CASRQGRWDTEAFF.

The chain combines TRBV9 with TRBJ2-5; 9 bases align to TRBD2. V shed 4 bases, J shed 4 bases, and the junction held 5 bases outside the gene matches. CDR1 is SGDLS and CDR2 is YYNGEE in the germline V gene. The CDR3 consists of 14 residues. CDR3: CASSSGGGGETQYF. CDR3 coding DNA: TGTGCCAGCAGCTCAGGCGGGGGGGGAGAGACCCAGTACTTC. The full variable domain, in which reference TRBV9 and TRBJ2-5 provide the parts outside the CDR3, is DSGVTQTPKHLITATGQRVTLRCSPRSGDLSVYWYQQSLDQGLQFLIQYYNGEERAKGNILERFSAQQFPDLHSELNLSSLELGDSALYFCASSSGGGGETQYFGPGTRLLVL.

V usage is TRBV4-1 and J usage is TRBJ2-7, with 15 bases fitting TRBD2. The CDR3 spans 21 residues. From germline, CDR1 is MGHRA and CDR2 YSYEKL. V lost 1 base and J lost 4; bases outside the gene matches: 17. CDR3 loop: CASSQGLPTRGLAGGWYEQYF. The DNA of the CDR3 is TGCGCCAGCAGCCAAGGACTGCCAACTCGGGGACTAGCGGGAGGTTGGTACGAGCAGTACTTC.

This chain connects TRBV29-1 to TRBJ1-4; 9 positions match TRBD1. The CDR3 runs 14 residues. Per the germline V gene, CDR1 is SQVTM and CDR2 is ANQGSEA. The trim removed 8 bases at V and 10 bases at J, leaving 14 bases unmatched. The CDR3 DNA sequence: TGCAGCCTTAATCCGACAGGGGGTTTGGGAAAACTGTTTTTT. It codes for CSLNPTGGLGKLFF.

The rearrangement links TRBV30 to TRBJ1-2; perhaps TRBD1 as D (6 bases). This CDR3 is built from 15 residues. Germline V CDR1 and CDR2: GTSNPN, SVGIG (reference sequence). V lost 0 bases to trimming and J lost 7 bases, with 18 bases between them. DNA for the CDR3: TGTGCCTGGAGTGTACAGCTCCAGGGGAATGCTGGCTACACCTTC. Protein: CAWSVQLQGNAGYTF.

The chain links TRBV5-3 to TRBJ1-4, with 10 bases aligning to TRBD1. TRBV5-3 carries the ORF label, with uncertain function. There are 19 residues in the CDR3. V lost 3 bases and J lost 8; bases outside the gene matches: 19. The CDR3 nucleotides read TGTGCCAGAAGCTCCTTTTGGCCCGGGACAGGGGTCCCTGGGGAAAAACTGTTTTTT. Its protein product is CARSSFWPGTGVPGEKLFF.

This chain joins TRBV6-7 and TRBJ1-1; D is undetermined. TRBV6-7 is labeled an ORF, and its function is uncertain. The CDR3 is 14 amino acids. V lost 4 bases, J lost 4 bases, and 13 bases lay in between. The CDR3 spells CASSSRGGGTEAFF. CDR3 bases: TGTGCCAGCAGTTCCCGGGGTGGAGGCACTGAAGCTTTCTTT.

V is TRBV3-1 (or the pseudogene TRBV3-2) and J is TRBJ1-4; D is uncertain. Germline-derived CDR1 and CDR2 are LGHDT and YNNKEL (reference sequence). The CDR3 is 11 amino acids. Trimming removed 4 bases at V and 8 bases at J, with 5 bases between. CDR3 nucleotide sequence: TGTGCCAGCAGCCCGGGGGAAAAACTGTTTTTT. It translates to CASSPGEKLFF.

This clone was detected only once. The chain has TRBV4-1 and TRBJ1-5; TRBD1 is a possible D gene (5 bases). V was shortened by 3 bases and J by 7 bases, with 13 bases between the two germline ends. This CDR3 is built from 14 residues. Germline CDR1 MGHRA, CDR2 YSYEKL. CDR3 amino acids: CASSHPPKGQPQHF. Here the CDR3 DNA reads TGCGCCAGCAGCCATCCTCCTAAGGGGCAGCCCCAGCATTTT.

This clone has a handful of counts. At one end the junction does not follow the germline gene, possibly because of a read error. This rearrangement joins TRBV2 to TRBJ2-7; no clear D gene. This CDR3 region has 12 residues. CDR1 and CDR2 (germline): SNHLY, FYNNEI. The CDR3 here is CASSKASYEQYF. CDR3 DNA: TGTGCCAGCAGTAAAGCTAGCTACGAGCAGTACTTC.

The gene calls are TRBV19 and TRBJ1-6; perhaps TRBD1 as D (5 bases). V was cut by 7 bases and J by 7 bases, with 20 bases left in between. This CDR3 has 16 amino acids. Per germline, CDR1 LNHDA and CDR2 SQIVND (reference sequence). CDR3 protein: CASIPSGGRENSPLHF. Written as DNA, the CDR3 is TGTGCCAGTATCCCGTCGGGCGGCAGGGAAAATTCACCCCTCCACTTT.

The chain joins TRBV4-3 to TRBJ1-2; D remains ambiguous. V lost 4 bases to trimming and J lost 4 bases, with 13 bases between them. The V gene's germline CDR1 is LGHNA and CDR2 YSLEER. CDR3 size: 14 residues. CDR3 sequence: CASSRDGGLYGYTF. In DNA form, the CDR3 reads TGCGCCAGCAGCCGAGACGGCGGTCTCTATGGCTACACCTTC.

This clone was counted a few times. The chain has TRBV28 and TRBJ2-3; 10 positions match TRBD2. V trimming: 7 bases; J trimming: 3 bases; junction bases outside the gene matches: 7. Per the germline V gene, CDR1 is MDHEN and CDR2 is SYDVKM. The CDR3 is 15 residues long. Here the CDR3 reads CASTERGGGTDTQYF. CDR3 nucleotide sequence: TGTGCCAGCACCGAGCGGGGGGGAGGGACAGATACGCAGTATTTT.

The CDR3: CASSWGLAPNTGELFF. CDR3 DNA sequence: TGCGCCAGCAGCTGGGGACTAGCCCCGAACACCGGGGAGCTGTTTTTT. V and J are TRBV5-1 and TRBJ2-2; 9 bases are shared with TRBD2. Germline V gives CDR1 SGHRS, CDR2 YFSETQ. The CDR3 loop spans 16 amino acids. J gave up 0 bases and V 3 bases, and 3 bases lay outside the gene matches. Full variable domain (outside the CDR3, taken from reference TRBV5-1 and TRBJ2-2): KAGVTQTPRYLIKTRGQQVTLSCSPISGHRSVSWYQQTPGQGLQFLFEYFSETQRNKGNFPGRFSGRQFSNSRSEMNVSTLELGDSALYLCASSWGLAPNTGELFFGEGSRLTVL.

The V call is TRBV6-2 or TRBV6-3, the J call TRBJ2-3; possibly TRBD1 for D (5 bases). V lost 2 bases and J lost 2, with 8 bases in between. The CDR3 consists of 14 residues. Germline V gene data show CDR1 as MNHEY and CDR2 as SVGEGT. This CDR3 reads CASSYDRPTDTQYF. In nucleotides, the CDR3 is TGTGCCAGCAGTTACGACAGACCCACAGATACGCAGTATTTT.

J is TRBJ2-7 and V is TRBV5-8; TRBD1 matches 8 bases. This CDR3 is 15 amino acids long. CDR1 and CDR2 (germline): SGHTS, YDEGEE. J lost 3 bases, V lost 2 bases, and 7 bases had no gene match. CDR3 loop: CASSLPQGAFYEQYF. The DNA for the CDR3 is TGTGCCAGCAGCTTACCCCAGGGGGCATTCTACGAGCAGTACTTC.

The chain joins TRBV24-1 to TRBJ1-1; 9 bases agree with TRBD1. Looked up from germline, CDR1 is KGHDR and CDR2 is SFDVKD. The length of the CDR3 is 16 residues. The junction had 15 bases not matched to a gene; V was cut back by 6 bases and J by 8 bases. The CDR3 protein is CATSSDSNRGTGEAFF. The CDR3 coding sequence is TGTGCCACCAGTAGTGACAGTAATCGGGGGACAGGGGAAGCTTTCTTT.

This clone was seen a handful of times. The rearrangement links TRBV3-1 (or the pseudogene TRBV3-2) to TRBJ1-2, with D unclear. The CDR3 length is 12 residues. Germline CDR1 is LGHDT and CDR2 is YNNKEL (reference sequence). Between the trimmed V and J ends, which lost 0 bases and 8 bases, there was a span of 7 bases. The CDR3 nucleotides are TGTGCCAGCAGCCAAGATCGACAAGGCTACACCTTC. Protein product: CASSQDRQGYTF.

The chain employs TRBV6-6 and TRBJ1-5; 8 nucleotides align to TRBD1. V shed 5 bases, J shed 8 bases, and the junction held 8 bases outside the gene matches. Per the germline V gene, CDR1 is MNHNY and CDR2 is SVGAGI (reference sequence). This CDR3 contains 14 residues. CDR3 in amino acids: CASSTLDRGKPQHF. Here the CDR3 DNA reads TGTGCCAGCAGTACCCTCGACAGGGGAAAGCCCCAGCATTTT.

The rearrangement uses TRBV7-9 and TRBJ2-7; D is possibly TRBD1 (5 bases). Per germline, CDR1 SEHNR and CDR2 FQNEAQ (reference sequence). V was cut by 5 bases and J by 1 base, with 12 bases left in between. The length of the CDR3 is 14 residues. The CDR3 protein is CASSRQQSSYEQYF. For the CDR3, the DNA is TGTGCCAGCAGCCGACAGCAGAGTTCCTACGAGCAGTACTTC. The full variable domain, in which reference TRBV7-9 and TRBJ2-7 provide the parts outside the CDR3, is DTGVSQNPRHKITKRGQNVTFRCDPISEHNRLYWYRQTLGQGPEFLTYFQNEAQLEKSRLLSDRFSAERPKGSFSTLEIQRTEQGDSAMYLCASSRQQSSYEQYFGPGTRLTVT.

This clone occurred once. The chain couples TRBV2 to TRBJ1-2, with 10 bases lining up with TRBD1. CDR3 size: 14 residues. The V gene end was trimmed by 10 bases and the J gene end by 0 bases; junction bases not matched to a gene: 5. Germline V gives CDR1 SNHLY, CDR2 FYNNEI. The CDR3 DNA is TGTGCCACACTCGGGACAGGGGCTAACTATGGCTACACCTTC. Translating gives CATLGTGANYGYTF.

This clone showed up just once. The chain joins TRBV14 to TRBJ1-2; 7 bases match TRBD1. The V and J ends lost 1 base and 6 bases, in that order; junction bases with no gene match: 5. The length of the CDR3 is 14 residues. Germline V gives CDR1 SGHDN, CDR2 FVKESK. CDR3 nucleotide sequence: TGTGCCAGCAGCCAAGCTAACAGGGGCCATGGCTACACCTTC. It specifies CASSQANRGHGYTF.

The chain combines TRBV19 with TRBJ2-1; D call uncertain. Germline CDR1 and CDR2: LNHDA and SQIVND (reference sequence). The CDR3 extends over 14 amino acids. V gave up 4 bases and J gave up 5 bases, with 12 bases separating them. The CDR3 loop is CASSRLGADNEQFF. CDR3 nucleotide sequence: TGTGCCAGTAGTAGGTTGGGCGCTGACAATGAGCAGTTCTTC.

The chain is built from TRBV4-3 and TRBJ1-2; D ambiguous. Trimming pared 5 bases from V and 8 bases from J, leaving 15 bases between. Germline V gene lookup returns CDR1 LGHNA and CDR2 YSLEER. This CDR3 is built from 13 residues. Here the CDR3 reads CASSDDSYGGYTF. The CDR3 coding sequence is TGCGCCAGCAGCGACGACTCATACGGAGGCTACACCTTC.